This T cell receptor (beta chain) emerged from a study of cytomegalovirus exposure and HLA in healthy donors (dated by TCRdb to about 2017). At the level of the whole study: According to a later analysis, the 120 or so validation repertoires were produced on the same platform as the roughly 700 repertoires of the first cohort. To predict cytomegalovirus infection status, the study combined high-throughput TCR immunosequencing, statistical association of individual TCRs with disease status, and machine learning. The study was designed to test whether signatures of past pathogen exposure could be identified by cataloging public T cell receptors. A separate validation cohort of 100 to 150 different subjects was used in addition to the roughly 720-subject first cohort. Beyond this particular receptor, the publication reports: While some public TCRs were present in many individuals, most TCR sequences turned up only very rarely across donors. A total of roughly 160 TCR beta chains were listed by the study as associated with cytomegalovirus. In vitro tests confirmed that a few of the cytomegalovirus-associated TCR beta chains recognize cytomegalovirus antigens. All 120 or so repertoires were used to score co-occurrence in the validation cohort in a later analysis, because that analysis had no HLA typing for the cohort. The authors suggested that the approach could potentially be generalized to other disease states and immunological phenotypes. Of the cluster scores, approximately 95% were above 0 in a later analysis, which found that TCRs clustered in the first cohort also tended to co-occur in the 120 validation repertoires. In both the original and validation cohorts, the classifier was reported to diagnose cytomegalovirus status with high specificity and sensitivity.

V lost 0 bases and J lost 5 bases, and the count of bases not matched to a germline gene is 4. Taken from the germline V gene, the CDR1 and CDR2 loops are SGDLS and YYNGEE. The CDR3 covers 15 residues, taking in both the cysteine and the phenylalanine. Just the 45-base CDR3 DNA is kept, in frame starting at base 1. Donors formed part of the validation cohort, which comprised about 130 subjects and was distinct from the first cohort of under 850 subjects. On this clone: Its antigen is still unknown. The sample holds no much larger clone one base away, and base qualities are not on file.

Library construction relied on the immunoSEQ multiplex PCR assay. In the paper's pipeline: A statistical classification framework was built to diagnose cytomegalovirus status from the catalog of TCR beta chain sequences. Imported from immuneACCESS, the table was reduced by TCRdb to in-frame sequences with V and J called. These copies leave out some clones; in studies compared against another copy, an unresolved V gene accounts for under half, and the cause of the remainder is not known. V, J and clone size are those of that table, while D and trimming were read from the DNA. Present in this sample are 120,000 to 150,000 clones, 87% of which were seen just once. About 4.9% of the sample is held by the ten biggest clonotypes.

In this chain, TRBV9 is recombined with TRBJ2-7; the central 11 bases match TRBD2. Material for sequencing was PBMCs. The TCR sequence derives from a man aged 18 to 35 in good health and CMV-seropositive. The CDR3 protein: CASSVGASGGNEQYF. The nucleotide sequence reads TGTGCCAGCAGCGTAGGGGCTAGCGGGGGGAACGAGCAGTACTTC.